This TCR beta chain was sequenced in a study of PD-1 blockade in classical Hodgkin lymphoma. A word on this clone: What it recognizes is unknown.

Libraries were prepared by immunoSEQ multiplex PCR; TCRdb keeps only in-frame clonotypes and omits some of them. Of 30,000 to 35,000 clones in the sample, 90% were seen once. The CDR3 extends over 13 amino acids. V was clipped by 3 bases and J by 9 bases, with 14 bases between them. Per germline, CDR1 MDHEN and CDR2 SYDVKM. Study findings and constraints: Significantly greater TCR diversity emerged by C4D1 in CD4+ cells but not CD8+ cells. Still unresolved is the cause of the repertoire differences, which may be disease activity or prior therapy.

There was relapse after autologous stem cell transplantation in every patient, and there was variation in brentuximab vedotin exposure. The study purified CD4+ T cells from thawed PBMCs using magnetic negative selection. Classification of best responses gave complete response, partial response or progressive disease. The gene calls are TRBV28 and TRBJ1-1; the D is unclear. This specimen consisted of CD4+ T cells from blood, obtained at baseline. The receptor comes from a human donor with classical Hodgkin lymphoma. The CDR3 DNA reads TGTGCCAGCAGTTTGGCGGTGGAGGCACAAGCTTTCTTT. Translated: CASSLAVEAQAFF.